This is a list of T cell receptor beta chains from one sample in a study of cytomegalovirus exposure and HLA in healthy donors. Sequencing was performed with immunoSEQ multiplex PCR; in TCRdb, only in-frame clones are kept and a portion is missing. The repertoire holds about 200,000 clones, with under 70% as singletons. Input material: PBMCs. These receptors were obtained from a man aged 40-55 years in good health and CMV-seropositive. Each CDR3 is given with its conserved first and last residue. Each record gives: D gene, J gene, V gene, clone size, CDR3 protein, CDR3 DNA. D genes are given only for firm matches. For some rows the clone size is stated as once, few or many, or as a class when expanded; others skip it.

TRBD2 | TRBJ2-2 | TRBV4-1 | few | CASSQGLGGGELFF | TGCGCCAGCAGCCAGGGACTAGGGGGCGGGGAGCTGTTTTTT
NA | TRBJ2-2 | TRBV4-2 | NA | CASSQDLGVTGELFF | TGTGCCAGCAGCCAAGATCTAGGGGTCACCGGGGAGCTGTTTTTT
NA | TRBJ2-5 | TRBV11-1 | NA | CASSSGVGAETQYF | TGTGCCAGCAGCTCCGGTGTGGGGGCTGAGACCCAGTACTTC
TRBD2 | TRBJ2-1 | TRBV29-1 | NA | CSASGGAYNEQFF | TGCAGCGCAAGCGGGGGGGCCTACAATGAGCAGTTCTTC
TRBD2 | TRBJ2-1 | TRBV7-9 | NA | CASSFGLSGGVDEQFF | TGTGCCAGCAGCTTCGGTCTAAGCGGGGGCGTCGATGAGCAGTTCTTC
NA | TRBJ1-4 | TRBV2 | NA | CASSLDSGDEKLFF | TGTGCCAGCAGCTTGGACAGTGGGGACGAAAAACTGTTTTTT
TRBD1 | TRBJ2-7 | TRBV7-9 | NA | CASSRWGQDHEQYF | TGTGCCAGCAGCCGTTGGGGACAGGACCACGAGCAGTACTTC
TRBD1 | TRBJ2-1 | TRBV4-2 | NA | CASTETGGGGVYNEQFF | TGTGCCAGCACCGAGACAGGGGGCGGAGGGGTTTACAATGAGCAGTTCTTC
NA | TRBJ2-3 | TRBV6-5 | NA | CAIRGNTDTRYF | TGTGCCATACGGGGGAACACAGATACGCGGTATTTT
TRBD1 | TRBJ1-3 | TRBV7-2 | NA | CASSPRSGTARNTIYF | TGTGCCAGCAGCCCGCGGTCGGGGACAGCGCGAAACACCATATATTTT
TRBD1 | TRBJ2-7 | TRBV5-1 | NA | CASSFWDRDDDEQYF | TGCGCCAGCAGCTTCTGGGACAGGGATGACGACGAGCAGTACTTC
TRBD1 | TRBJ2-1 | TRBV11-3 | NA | CASSHIRDSSYNEQFF | TGTGCCAGCAGCCATATCCGGGACAGCTCCTACAATGAGCAGTTCTTC
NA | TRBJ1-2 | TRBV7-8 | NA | CASSPRDFYGYTF | TGTGCCAGCAGCCCCCGGGACTTCTATGGCTACACCTTC
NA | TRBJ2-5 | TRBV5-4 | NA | CASSPGLETQYF | TGTGCCAGCAGCCCTGGCTTGGAGACCCAGTACTTC
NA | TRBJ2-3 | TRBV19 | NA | CASTRQAGSSTDTQYF | TGTGCCAGTACAAGACAGGCGGGTTCTAGCACAGATACGCAGTATTTT
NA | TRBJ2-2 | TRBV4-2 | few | CASSQISQGSGELFF | TGTGCCAGCAGCCAAATTTCGCAGGGTTCCGGGGAGCTGTTTTTT
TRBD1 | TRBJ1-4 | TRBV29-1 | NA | CSADGDSPNEKLFF | TGCAGCGCGGACGGGGACAGCCCAAATGAAAAACTGTTTTTT
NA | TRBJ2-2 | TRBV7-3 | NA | CASSLTGLFGELFF | TGTGCCAGCAGCTTAACGGGACTTTTCGGGGAGCTGTTTTTT
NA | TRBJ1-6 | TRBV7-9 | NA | CASSFSPGVGYSPLHF | TGTGCCAGCAGCTTTTCCCCAGGGGTAGGCTATTCACCCCTCCACTTT